What follows are 5 T cell receptor beta chains derived from one specimen sequenced in a study of blood T cell dynamics during melanoma immunotherapy (dated by TCRdb to about 2020). The library was made by the immunoSEQ multiplex PCR assay. Imported from immuneACCESS, the table was reduced by TCRdb to in-frame sequences with V and J called. These copies leave out some clones; in studies compared against another copy, an unresolved V gene accounts for under half, and the cause of the remainder is not known. Here the sample has about 16,000 clones; approximately 93% occur a single time. The ten largest clonotypes hold about 2% of the sample. Per the publication, the time point label means: pre-treatment baseline. This specimen consisted of blood, obtained from a patient treated with checkpoint blockade. Every receptor here comes from a human donor with melanoma.

The V gene is TRBV4-2, the J gene TRBJ2-4; 9 positions match TRBD2. From germline, CDR1 is LGHNA and CDR2 YNFKEQ. The junction had 6 bases not matched to a gene; V was cut back by 1 base and J by 5 bases. The CDR3 runs to 16 residues. The CDR3 region has the DNA TGTGCCAGCAGCCAAGCCCCTGCGGGGGGGCAAAACATTCAGTACTTC. Translation: CASSQAPAGGQNIQYF.

This chain uses TRBV12-5 with TRBJ2-4; D possibly corresponds to TRBD2 (6 bases). The CDR3 length is 14 residues. Germline V gives CDR1 LGHNT, CDR2 FRNRAP. V lost 6 bases, J lost 5 bases, and 14 bases lay in between. The CDR3 region has the DNA TGTGCTAGTGGACGGGAGATGAAGGAAAACATTCAGTACTTC. Encoded protein: CASGREMKENIQYF.

For the CDR3, the DNA is TGTGCCAGCAGTGAACACAGGGGGCTTGGGGATACGCAGTATTTT. Encoded protein: CASSEHRGLGDTQYF. The chain has TRBV25-1 and TRBJ2-3; 9 bases are shared with TRBD1. Germline lookup yields CDR1 MGHDK and CDR2 SYGVNS. V was pared by 2 bases and J by 6 bases, with 6 bases of the junction left unmatched. The CDR3 length is 15 residues.

The CDR3 nucleotides are TGCGCCAGCAGCTTGGTTGCAGGTGACCAGCCCCAGCATTTT. Translated: CASSLVAGDQPQHF. The chain uses TRBV5-1 and TRBJ1-5, with D unclear. This CDR3 spans 14 amino acids. Trimming removed 0 bases at V and 7 bases at J, with 11 bases between. CDR1 SGHRS and CDR2 YFSETQ come from the germline V gene.

The J gene is TRBJ2-1, the V gene TRBV30; D perhaps matches TRBD2 (6 bases). CDR1 and CDR2 (germline): GTSNPN, SVGIG (reference sequence). This CDR3 region has 13 residues. V dropped 1 base and J dropped 2 bases, with 6 bases sitting between them. The CDR3 protein is CAWSGGAYNEQFF. For the CDR3, the DNA is TGTGCCTGGAGTGGCGGGGCCTACAATGAGCAGTTCTTC.